This is a list of T cell receptor beta chains from one sample in a study of cytomegalovirus exposure and HLA in healthy donors. The table came from immunoSEQ multiplex PCR; TCRdb's copy has only in-frame clones and leaves some out. Seen here are some 140,000 clones, about 80% observed once, and the top ten hold approximately 1.3%. Sequencing input: PBMCs. These receptors all stem from a male donor in good health and CMV-seropositive. Each CDR3 is given with its conserved first and last residue. D genes are given only for firm matches. Rows may omit the clone size; those that give it use once, few, many or a size class.

D: TRBD1
J: TRBJ2-1
size: NA
V: TRBV4-2
DNA: TGTGCCAGCAGCCAGCCGACAGGGGGCCCATTGGGGCAGTTCTTC
CDR3: CASSQPTGGPLGQFF

D: TRBD1
J: TRBJ1-2
size: NA
V: TRBV4-3
DNA: TGCGCCAGCAGCCGGAACCCGGGACAGGGGACCGGGGGCTACACCTTC
CDR3: CASSRNPGQGTGGYTF

D: NA
J: TRBJ2-7
size: few
V: TRBV5-6
DNA: TGTGCCAGCAGCCCGAGCCCAGGGGTATACGAGCAGTACTTC
CDR3: CASSPSPGVYEQYF

D: TRBD1
J: TRBJ2-7
size: once
V: TRBV27
DNA: TGTGCCAGCAGTTTAGACAGGGGGTCTTACGAGCAGTACTTC
CDR3: CASSLDRGSYEQYF

D: TRBD1
J: TRBJ2-1
size: few
V: TRBV5-8
DNA: TGTGCCAGCAGCCCGGACGACAGGGGCACCTACAATGAGCAGTTCTTC
CDR3: CASSPDDRGTYNEQFF

D: TRBD2
J: TRBJ2-5
size: NA
V: TRBV14
DNA: TGTGCCAGCAGCCACACTAGGCTGGTGGCGGGGGTGGAGACCCAGTACTTC
CDR3: CASSHTRLVAGVETQYF

D: TRBD2
J: TRBJ2-3
size: few
V: TRBV4-2
DNA: TGTGCCAGCAGCCAAGCGATGGCTAGCGGAACTAGCACAGATACGCAGTATTTT
CDR3: CASSQAMASGTSTDTQYF

D: TRBD1
J: TRBJ2-7
size: NA
V: TRBV5-1
DNA: TGCGCCAGCAGCATGAATCTTCCCGGGACAGGGACATTCTACGAGCAGTACTTC
CDR3: CASSMNLPGTGTFYEQYF

D: NA
J: TRBJ2-3
size: few
V: TRBV7-2
DNA: TGTGCCAGCAGCTTAGGCGGGAAAGATACGCAGTATTTT
CDR3: CASSLGGKDTQYF

D: NA
J: TRBJ2-3
size: NA
V: TRBV13
DNA: TGTGCCAGCAGCTTAGGACTGGATTGGGCGGATACGCAGTATTTT
CDR3: CASSLGLDWADTQYF

D: TRBD1
J: TRBJ2-3
size: NA
V: TRBV29-1
DNA: TGCAGCGTTGAACCCCAGGGGGCTAGCACAGATACGCAGTATTTT
CDR3: CSVEPQGASTDTQYF

D: NA
J: TRBJ2-7
size: few
V: TRBV7-9
DNA: TGTTCCAGCAGCCCCTCCTCCTACGAGCAGTACTTC
CDR3: CSSSPSSYEQYF

D: TRBD2
J: TRBJ2-3
size: NA
V: TRBV5-1
DNA: TGCGCCAGCAGGTCTAGCGGGAGCACAGATACGCAGTATTTT
CDR3: CASRSSGSTDTQYF

D: NA
J: TRBJ1-2
size: NA
V: TRBV6-5
DNA: TGTGCCAGCAGGATGGGGCTTCAATACTATGGCTACACCTTC
CDR3: CASRMGLQYYGYTF

D: NA
J: TRBJ1-6
size: NA
V: TRBV19
DNA: TGTGCCAGTAGTACGGACAGAAGCTCCTATAATTCACCCCTCCACTTT
CDR3: CASSTDRSSYNSPLHF

D: NA
J: TRBJ2-5
size: few
V: TRBV5-4
DNA: TGTGCCAGCAGCTTGAACCTAGCACAAGAGACCCAGTACTTC
CDR3: CASSLNLAQETQYF

D: TRBD2
J: TRBJ2-5
size: once
V: TRBV7-9
DNA: TGTTCCAGCAGCTTAGCCTTGGGGGGGGGTCGAGGACAAGAGACCCAGTACTTC
CDR3: CSSSLALGGGRGQETQYF

D: TRBD1
J: TRBJ2-7
size: NA
V: TRBV27
DNA: TGTGCCAGCAGTCGACAGGGCCCCCACTACGAGCAGTACTTC
CDR3: CASSRQGPHYEQYF

D: NA
J: TRBJ2-1
size: NA
V: TRBV5-1
DNA: TGCGCCAGCAGCTGGGGGGATAGATCCTACAATGAGCAGTTCTTC
CDR3: CASSWGDRSYNEQFF

D: TRBD1
J: TRBJ1-2
size: NA
V: TRBV29-1
DNA: TGCAGCGGACGACAGGGCGCCTATGGCTACACCTTC
CDR3: CSGRQGAYGYTF

D: TRBD2
J: TRBJ2-3
size: NA
V: TRBV19
DNA: TGTGCATCCCCTTGGGCGGGAGTCAAAACGGGCACAGATACGCAGTATTTT
CDR3: CASPWAGVKTGTDTQYF

D: NA
J: TRBJ1-2
size: NA
V: TRBV5-4
DNA: TGTGCCAGCAGATTTTCCGGCAGGGTGTATGGCTACACCTTC
CDR3: CASRFSGRVYGYTF

D: TRBD2
J: TRBJ2-1
size: few
V: TRBV4-3
DNA: TGCGCCAGCAGCCAAGATGGGCTAGCGGGGTACAATGAGCAGTTCTTC
CDR3: CASSQDGLAGYNEQFF

D: TRBD2
J: TRBJ2-1
size: NA
V: TRBV28
DNA: TGTGCCAGCAGTTTGGTTAGCGGGAGTTCGTCCTACAATGAGCAGTTCTTC
CDR3: CASSLVSGSSSYNEQFF

D: NA
J: TRBJ1-2
size: NA
V: TRBV18
DNA: TGTGCCAGCCAGCAGGGAAGAGAGGAAGGCTACACCTTC
CDR3: CASQQGREEGYTF

D: TRBD1
J: TRBJ2-2
size: NA
V: TRBV7-3
DNA: TGTGCCAGCAGCCCGGGACAGTCTATGTCGTACACCGGGGAGCTGTTTTTT
CDR3: CASSPGQSMSYTGELFF